These 9 T cell receptor beta chains share one sample of origin, sequenced in a study of T cells after yellow fever vaccination. TCRdb reprocessed the 5' RACE reads with MiXCR, giving one entry per CDR3 protein. The table records roughly 9,300 distinct CDR3 sequences, around 5.2% of them present only once. The sample here was PBMCs, either bulk or a sorted T-cell subset (CD4+, CD8+, memory, or dextramer-sorted; not recorded which), taken more than 13 days after the first yellow fever vaccination. The origin of the receptors is a young man who received the YFV17D yellow fever vaccine.

In this sample, this clonotype turned up many times. The rearrangement joins TRBV5-1 to TRBJ1-2, with 10 bases aligning to TRBD1. With 3 bases clipped from V and 4 bases from J, the junction kept 6 bases outside the gene matches. Germline V CDR1 and CDR2: SGHRS, YFSETQ. This CDR3 comprises 15 residues. CDR3 region: CASSSDRGLLYGYTF. For the CDR3, the DNA is TGCGCCAGCAGCTCAGACAGGGGGCTTCTCTATGGCTACACCTTC.

This clonotype ranks as medium-sized. This chain connects TRBV5-1 to TRBJ2-3; TRBD1 is a possible D gene (5 bases). V lost 2 bases and J lost 5, with 12 bases in between. Germline V lookup: CDR1 SGHRS, CDR2 YFSETQ. The CDR3 extends over 14 amino acids. The CDR3 is CASSFGQGKDTQYF. In DNA, the CDR3 is TGCGCCAGCAGCTTTGGGCAGGGTAAAGATACGCAGTATTTT.

There are many counts of this clonotype. The CDR3: CASSFGGGTGESGANVLTF. The CDR3 region has the DNA TGTGCCAGCAGCTTCGGAGGGGGGACAGGGGAGTCTGGGGCCAACGTCCTGACTTTC. The chain combines TRBV5-6 with TRBJ2-6; 10 positions agree with TRBD1. Losses at the gene ends were 2 bases for V and 1 base for J; bases not matched to a gene: 9. Germline CDR1 and CDR2: SGHDT and YYEEEE. The CDR3 spans 19 residues. Complete variable domain (other parts from reference TRBV5-6 and TRBJ2-6): DAGVTQSPTHLIKTRGQQVTLRCSPKSGHDTVSWYQQALGQGPQFIFQYYEEEERQRGNFPDRFSGHQFPNYSSELNVNALLLGDSALYLCASSFGGGTGESGANVLTFGAGSRLTVL.

This clonotype is labeled medium-sized. CDR3 loop: CASSLGTGSYEQYV. In DNA form, the CDR3 reads TGTGCCAGCAGCTTAGGGACGGGATCCTACGAGCAGTACGTC. The rearrangement uses TRBV7-2 and TRBJ2-7, with D possibly TRBD2 on 5 matching bases. The CDR3 sequence is 14 residues long. Per the germline V gene, CDR1 is SGHTA and CDR2 is FQGNSA. Trimming pared 1 base from V and 1 base from J, leaving 8 bases between.

This clonotype has ten or more counts. The chain links TRBV18 to TRBJ2-1, with D possibly matching TRBD1 (6 bases). The CDR3 is 13 amino acids. Trimming removed 0 bases at V and 11 bases at J, with 11 bases between. Germline V gene sequence: CDR1 KGHSH, CDR2 LQKENI. CDR3 in amino acids: CASSPPGAGQQFF. The CDR3 region has the DNA TGTGCCAGCTCACCACCGGGGGCAGGGCAGCAGTTCTTC.

This clonotype qualifies as medium-sized. The chain joins TRBV4-1 to TRBJ1-1; 7 nucleotides line up with TRBD1. Germline V gene data show CDR1 as MGHRA and CDR2 as YSYEKL. The CDR3 has 15 amino acids. V lost 4 bases and J lost 5; bases outside the gene matches: 10. Here the CDR3 reads CASSPGGGRTTEAFF. The CDR3 bases are TGCGCCAGCAGCCCAGGGGGGGGGCGTACAACTGAAGCTTTCTTT.

This clonotype is medium-sized (0.01 to 0.1%) by share. The chain employs TRBV7-3 and TRBJ2-5; D is unresolved. Per the germline V gene, CDR1 is SGHTA and CDR2 is FQGTGA. Deletions cut 2 bases from V and 2 bases from J, with 12 bases between. This CDR3 comprises 15 residues. The CDR3 nucleotides are TGTGCCAGCAGCTTATCTAGGGCCACTCAAGAGACCCAGTACTTC. It encodes CASSLSRATQETQYF.

This clonotype was counted many times. V and J are TRBV7-3 and TRBJ1-6; D gene unclear. CDR3 size: 13 residues. The germline V gene has CDR1 SGHTA and CDR2 FQGTGA. The germline V and J ends were trimmed by 5 bases and 4 bases, with 6 bases remaining between them. The DNA for the CDR3 is TGTGCCAGCAGCCAAAGTTATAATTCACCCCTCCACTTT. Its protein product is CASSQSYNSPLHF.

This clonotype was detected ten times or more. The chain links TRBV5-1 to TRBJ2-5, with a tentative D call TRBD2 (6 bases). Trimming took off 4 bases at V and 4 bases at J, with 17 bases between the two ends. CDR3 length equals 15 residues. CDR1 and CDR2 (germline): SGHRS, YFSETQ. In DNA form, the CDR3 reads TGCGCCAGCAGCCCGGCCGGGGCCGGGGGAGAGACCCAGTACTTC. Translating gives CASSPAGAGGETQYF.